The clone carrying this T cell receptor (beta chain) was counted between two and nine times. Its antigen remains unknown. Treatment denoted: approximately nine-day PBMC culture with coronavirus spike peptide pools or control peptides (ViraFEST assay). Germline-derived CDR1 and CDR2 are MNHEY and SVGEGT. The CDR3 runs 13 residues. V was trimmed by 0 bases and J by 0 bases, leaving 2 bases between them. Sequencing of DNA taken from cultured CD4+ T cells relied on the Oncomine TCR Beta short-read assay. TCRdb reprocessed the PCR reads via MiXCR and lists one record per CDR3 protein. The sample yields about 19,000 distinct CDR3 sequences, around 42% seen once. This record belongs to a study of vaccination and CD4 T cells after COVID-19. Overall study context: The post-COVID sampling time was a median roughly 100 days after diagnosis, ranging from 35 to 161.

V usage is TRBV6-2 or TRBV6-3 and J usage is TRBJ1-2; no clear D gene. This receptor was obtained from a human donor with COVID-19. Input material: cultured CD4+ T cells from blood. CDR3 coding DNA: TGTGCCAGCAGTTACTCCCCTAACTATGGCTACACCTTC. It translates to CASSYSPNYGYTF.